This T cell receptor (beta chain) was profiled in a study of blood T cell repertoires in COVID-19 (TCRdb year 2020). The study in broad terms: Samples from collaborators originated in the United States, Italy and Spain and spanned both the acute and convalescent phases of COVID-19. The dataset comprised deeply sampled blood TCRbeta repertoires from subjects exposed to, actively infected with, or recovered from COVID-19. The samples were drawn from two sources: the first 160 participants of the ongoing ImmuneRACE study, and over 1,000 subjects contributed by 6 global collaborators. Where HLA class I and class II types were available, the types were taken from metadata supplied by the sample provider, not from assay-based typing. Nearly every sample came with metadata listing a de-identified subject ID, COVID-19 status, age in years and sex. The prospective study material was composed of cDNA or gDNA derived from T cells, B-cell-depleted T cells, or PBMCs. A freely available public database, intended as a resource for researchers studying the immune response to SARS-CoV-2, is where the repertoires were released. Results the study describes overall, beyond this receptor: The quantity of clinical and demographic metadata differed by source and by participant and was supplied without curation.

From the cysteine up to the phenylalanine, the CDR3 has a length of 16 residues. Just CDR3 DNA is preserved here, 48 bases in frame from base 1. Between the V and J ends, shortened by 7 bases and 0 bases respectively, the junction contains 16 bases. According to the germline V gene, CDR1 reads SGHTA and CDR2 reads FQGNSA. This clone was observed a single time. What antigen it recognizes has not been identified. Per-nucleotide qualities are absent, and no much larger clonotype sits a single base away. The immunoSEQ Assay, a bias-controlled multiplex PCR, was used to amplify TCRbeta CDR3 regions from genomic DNA. From the authors' description of their analysis: Nucleated cell counts per sample were estimated from amplification of reference gene primers within the assay. Sequence reads were collapsed and filtered to measure the absolute abundance of every unique TCRbeta CDR3 rearrangement. Productive Simpson clonality was computed per sample as the square root of Simpson's diversity index over productive rearrangements. Here the immuneACCESS table is served through TCRdb, limited to in-frame sequences with V and J called. Missing clones are a known gap in these copies; in checked studies unresolved V genes cover under half, and the rest lacks a known reason. The V and J calls and clone size are taken from that table; D and trimming were inferred from the DNA. The table for this sample lists roughly 120,000 clones; 70% to 90% of them were counted only once. The ten largest clones capture roughly 4.4% of the sample.

The collaborating institutions used their own protocols to collect whole blood in K2EDTA tubes. For TCRbeta analysis, collaborators shipped samples as frozen whole blood, isolated PBMCs, or DNA extracted from either of those sample types. The rearrangement joined TRBV7-2 to TRBJ2-1; the D gene remains uncertain. The TCR originated in a woman in her forties or fifties with acute or convalescent COVID-19. Sample: peripheral blood. The CDR3 reads as follows: CASIGERQSSYNEQFF. The sequenced DNA: TGTGCCAGCATTGGCGAGCGCCAAAGCTCCTACAATGAGCAGTTCTTC.